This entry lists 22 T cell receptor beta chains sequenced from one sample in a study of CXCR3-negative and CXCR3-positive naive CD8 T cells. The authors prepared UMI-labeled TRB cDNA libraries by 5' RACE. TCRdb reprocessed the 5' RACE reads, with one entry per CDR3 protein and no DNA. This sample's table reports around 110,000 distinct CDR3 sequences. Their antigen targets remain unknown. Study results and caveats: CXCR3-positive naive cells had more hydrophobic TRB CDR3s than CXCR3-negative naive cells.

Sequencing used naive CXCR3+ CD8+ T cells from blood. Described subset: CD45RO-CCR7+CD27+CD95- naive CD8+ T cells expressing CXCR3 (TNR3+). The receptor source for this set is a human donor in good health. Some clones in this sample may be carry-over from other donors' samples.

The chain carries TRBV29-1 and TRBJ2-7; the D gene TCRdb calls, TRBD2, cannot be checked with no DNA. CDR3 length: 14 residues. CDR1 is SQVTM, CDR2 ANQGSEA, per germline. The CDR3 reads CSVAPGLPPYEQYF.

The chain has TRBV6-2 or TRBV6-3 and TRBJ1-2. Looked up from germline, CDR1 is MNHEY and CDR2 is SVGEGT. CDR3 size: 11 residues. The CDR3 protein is CASSYYGGYTF.

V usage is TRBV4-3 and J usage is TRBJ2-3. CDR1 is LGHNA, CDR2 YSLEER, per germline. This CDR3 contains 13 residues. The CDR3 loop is CASSQDFADTQYF.

CDR3 protein: CASTTGTGTNEQFF. The chain recombines TRBV5-6 with TRBJ2-1; TCRdb names TRBD1, which stays unverified in the absence of DNA. Germline loops: CDR1 SGHDT, CDR2 YYEEEE. CDR3 length: 14 residues.

CDR3 in amino acids: CSARDHETPYNEQFF. J is TRBJ2-1 and V is TRBV20-1. This CDR3 contains 15 residues. The V gene's germline CDR1 is DFQATT and CDR2 SNEGSKA (reference sequence).

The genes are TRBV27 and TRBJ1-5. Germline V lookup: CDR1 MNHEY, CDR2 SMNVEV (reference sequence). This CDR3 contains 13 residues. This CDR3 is CASSFASNQPQHF.

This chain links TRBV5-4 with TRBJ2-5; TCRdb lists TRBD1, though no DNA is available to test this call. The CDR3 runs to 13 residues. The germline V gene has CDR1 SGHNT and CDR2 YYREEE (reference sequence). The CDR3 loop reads CASHPRSQETQYF.

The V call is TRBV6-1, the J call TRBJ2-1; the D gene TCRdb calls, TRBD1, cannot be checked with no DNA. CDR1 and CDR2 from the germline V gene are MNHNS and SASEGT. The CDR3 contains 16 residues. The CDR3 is CASRDSSGTDVNEQFF.

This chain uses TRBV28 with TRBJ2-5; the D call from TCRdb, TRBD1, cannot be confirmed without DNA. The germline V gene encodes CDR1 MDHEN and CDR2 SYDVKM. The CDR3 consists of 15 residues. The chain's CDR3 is CASSTRDRGQETQYF.

The CDR3 spells CASSFWRESGEQYF. The chain joins TRBV12-3 or TRBV12-4 to TRBJ2-7; the D call of TRBD2 rests on TCRdb alone, since no DNA is present to check it. This CDR3 region has 14 residues.

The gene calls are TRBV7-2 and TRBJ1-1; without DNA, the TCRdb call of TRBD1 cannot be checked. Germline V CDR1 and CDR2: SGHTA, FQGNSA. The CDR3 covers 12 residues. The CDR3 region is CASRDTGTEAFF.

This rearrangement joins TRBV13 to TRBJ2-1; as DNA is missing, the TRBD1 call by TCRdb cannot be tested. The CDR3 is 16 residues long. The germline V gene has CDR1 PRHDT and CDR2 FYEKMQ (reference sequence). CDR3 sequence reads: CASSWGRGNSYNEQFF.

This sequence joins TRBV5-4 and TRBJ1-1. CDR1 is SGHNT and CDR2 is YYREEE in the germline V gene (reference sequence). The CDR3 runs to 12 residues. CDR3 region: CASSFGNTEAFF.

The CDR3 spells CASSLESDPQYF. This chain uses TRBV5-1 with TRBJ2-5. CDR3 size: 12 residues. Germline V CDR1 and CDR2: SGHRS, YFSETQ.

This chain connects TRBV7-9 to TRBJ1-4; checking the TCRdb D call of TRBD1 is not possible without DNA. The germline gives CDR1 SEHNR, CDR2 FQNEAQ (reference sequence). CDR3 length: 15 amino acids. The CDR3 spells CASSLADRGYEKLFF.

The CDR3 sequence: CASSLSGGYQETQYF. V and J are TRBV27 and TRBJ2-5; with no DNA, the TCRdb D assignment of TRBD1 cannot be verified. The CDR3 has 15 amino acids. Germline assignment: CDR1 MNHEY and CDR2 SMNVEV (reference sequence).

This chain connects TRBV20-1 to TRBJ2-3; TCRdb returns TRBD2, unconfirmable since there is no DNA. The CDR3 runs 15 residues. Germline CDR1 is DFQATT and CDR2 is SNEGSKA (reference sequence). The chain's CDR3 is CSARDKAGGPDTQYF.

This CDR3 is CASSPGTANTGELFF. The V gene is TRBV7-8, the J gene TRBJ2-2; TCRdb gives TRBD1 as the D gene, but with no DNA this cannot be confirmed. CDR1 is SGHVS and CDR2 is FQNEAQ in the germline V gene. The CDR3 length is 15 residues.

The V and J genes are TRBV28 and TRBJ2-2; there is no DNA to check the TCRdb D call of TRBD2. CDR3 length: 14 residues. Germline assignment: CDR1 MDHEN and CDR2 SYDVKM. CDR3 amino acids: CASSSAGGAGELFF.

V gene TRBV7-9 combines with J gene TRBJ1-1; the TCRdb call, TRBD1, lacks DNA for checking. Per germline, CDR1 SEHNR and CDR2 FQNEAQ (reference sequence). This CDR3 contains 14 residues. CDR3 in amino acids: CASSLDGGSTEAFF.

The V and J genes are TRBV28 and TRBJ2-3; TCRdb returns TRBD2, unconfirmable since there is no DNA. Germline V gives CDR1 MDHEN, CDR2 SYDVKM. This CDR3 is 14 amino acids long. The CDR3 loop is CASSLTSGRDTQYF.

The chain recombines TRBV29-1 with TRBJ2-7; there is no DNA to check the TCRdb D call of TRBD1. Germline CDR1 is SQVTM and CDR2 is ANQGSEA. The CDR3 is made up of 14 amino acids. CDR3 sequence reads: CSVLDRGGRNEQYF.